The 10 T cell receptor beta chains in this list originate from one sample, sequenced in a study of T cell changes during pregnancy in multiple sclerosis. Produced via immunoSEQ multiplex PCR; TCRdb's table is partial and in-frame only. The sample consists of tens of thousands of clones, around 92% of them appearing once. The sequences come from CD8+ T cells from peripheral blood mononuclear cells, collected in the third trimester of pregnancy. The source is a female donor in good health, enrolled as a control in a pregnancy study.

The chain is built from TRBV30 and TRBJ2-1; 8 nucleotides match TRBD2. Germline loops: CDR1 GTSNPN, CDR2 SVGIG (reference sequence). The CDR3 length is 18 residues. J was trimmed by 2 bases and V by 2 bases; bases with no gene match: 14. DNA of the CDR3: TGTGCCTGGAGTCCAAGGGTTTACAGCGGGGGCCCCTACAATGAGCAGTTCTTC. This translates into CAWSPRVYSGGPYNEQFF.

The chain joins TRBV14 to TRBJ2-7, with 8 bases aligning to TRBD2. CDR1 and CDR2 (germline): SGHDN, FVKESK. The V and J ends lost 0 bases and 6 bases, in that order; junction bases with no gene match: 10. The CDR3 has 16 residues. The CDR3 DNA follows: TGTGCCAGCAGCCAAGATGGCGGGGGGCGGTTCGGCGAGCAGTACTTC. It encodes CASSQDGGGRFGEQYF.

The rearrangement joins TRBV5-1 to TRBJ1-1; D gene uncertain. This CDR3 contains 14 residues. The germline V and J ends were trimmed by 0 bases and 4 bases, with 10 bases remaining between them. Germline V gene lookup returns CDR1 SGHRS and CDR2 YFSETQ. DNA for the CDR3: TGCGCCAGCAGCTTGGGAGTTGAGGGCACTGAAGCTTTCTTT. Protein: CASSLGVEGTEAFF.

This chain joins TRBV5-1 and TRBJ2-7; possible D gene TRBD2, 6 bases. Trimming left V 3 bases short and J 5 bases short, with 12 bases between. This CDR3 is built from 13 residues. CDR1 and CDR2 from the germline V gene are SGHRS and YFSETQ. The CDR3 loop is CASSSPGLDEQYF. The CDR3 region has the DNA TGCGCCAGCAGCTCCCCGGGACTGGACGAGCAGTACTTC.

The chain recombines TRBV9 with TRBJ2-3; TRBD2 matches at 9 bases. V gave up 1 base and J gave up 2 bases; unmatched junction bases: 11. This CDR3 contains 18 residues. In germline, CDR1 is SGDLS, CDR2 YYNGEE. CDR3 sequence reads: CASSVPGGLAGPTDTQYF. The CDR3 DNA reads TGTGCCAGCAGCGTACCCGGGGGTCTAGCGGGGCCCACAGATACGCAGTATTTT.

The rearrangement links TRBV5-5 to TRBJ2-7; 7 nucleotides align to TRBD1. The germline gives CDR1 SGHKS, CDR2 YYEKEE (reference sequence). CDR3 length equals 15 residues. With V trimmed by 4 bases and J by 4 bases, 11 bases remained unmatched. CDR3 amino acids: CASSPDRALLYEQYF. The CDR3 DNA reads TGTGCCAGCAGCCCCGACAGGGCCCTACTTTACGAGCAGTACTTC.

The chain links TRBV13 to TRBJ1-4, with TRBD1 identical over 10 bases. This CDR3 contains 15 residues. Unmatched junction bases numbered 5, after V lost 3 bases and J lost 7 bases. From germline, CDR1 is PRHDT and CDR2 FYEKMQ (reference sequence). DNA of the CDR3: TGTGCCAGCAGCTTGGACAGGGGGTCTGGTGAAAAACTGTTTTTT. Translated, it gives CASSLDRGSGEKLFF.

The rearrangement joins TRBV4-1 to TRBJ1-2; D might be TRBD1 (5 bases). Per the germline V gene, CDR1 is MGHRA and CDR2 is YSYEKL. The CDR3 spans 17 residues. With 0 bases removed from V and 5 bases from J, the gap between germline ends came to 19 bases. CDR3 DNA: TGCGCCAGCAGCCAAGACCCAGACAGCCGTCACCATTATGGCTACACCTTC. Amino acids: CASSQDPDSRHHYGYTF.

This chain connects TRBV27 to TRBJ1-1; D uncertain. The CDR3 runs 15 residues. Deletions cut 0 bases from V and 1 base from J, with 9 bases between. Germline V gene sequence: CDR1 MNHEY, CDR2 SMNVEV (reference sequence). CDR3 coding DNA: TGTGCCAGCAGTTTATCGGCAGGATGGAACACTGAAGCTTTCTTT. The encoded protein is CASSLSAGWNTEAFF.

The V gene is TRBV13, the J gene TRBJ2-2, with D perhaps matching TRBD1 (6 bases). This CDR3 region has 16 residues. V was pared by 6 bases and J by 2 bases, with 16 bases between. CDR1 PRHDT and CDR2 FYEKMQ come from the germline V gene (reference sequence). The CDR3 sequence: CASRYTGQANTGELFF. In nucleotides, the CDR3 is TGTGCCAGCAGGTACACAGGGCAGGCAAACACCGGGGAGCTGTTTTTT. Based on the CDR3 plus reference TRBV13 and TRBJ2-2, the full variable domain is AAGVIQSPRHLIKEKRETATLKCYPIPRHDTVYWYQQGPGQDPQFLISFYEKMQSDKGSIPDRFSAQQFSDYHSELNMSSLELGDSALYFCASRYTGQANTGELFFGEGSRLTVL.